This TCR beta chain was sequenced for a study of blood T cell repertoires in COVID-19. Germline CDR1 is SGHNT and CDR2 is YENEEA. With 1 base removed from V and 0 bases from J, the gap between germline ends came to 5 bases. The CDR3 sequence is 14 residues long. Per the study methods: Estimated nucleated cell counts came from reference gene primer amplification. Only in-frame clones appear in the TCRdb table, and some are missing; sequencing was by immunoSEQ multiplex PCR. The V and J calls and clone size are taken from that table; D and trimming were inferred from the DNA. Of about 73,000 clones in the sample, 70% to 85% were seen once. The sample holds one count of this clone.

The sequenced sample consisted of peripheral blood. This TCR derives from a woman aged 55-69 years with acute or convalescent COVID-19. V gene TRBV11-3 combines with J gene TRBJ2-3; no clear D. CDR3 DNA: TGTGCCAGCAGCTTAGGTCCTAGCACAGATACGCAGTATTTT. Translated: CASSLGPSTDTQYF.